The 3 T cell receptor beta chains listed next were all sequenced from one sample in a study of early T cells in non-severe SARS-CoV-2 infection. TCRdb independently ran MiXCR on the 5' RACE reads; one entry per CDR3 protein. The sample has about 71,000 distinct CDR3 sequences; around an eighth are singletons. Sequencing used whole blood, obtained at baseline. These receptor sequences come from an adult who was a healthcare worker with PCR-confirmed SARS-CoV-2 infection or an uninfected control (not recorded which).

This rearrangement joins TRBV6-6 to TRBJ1-4; tentatively, D is TRBD1 (5 bases). Trimming pared 0 bases from V and 10 bases from J, leaving 15 bases between. The CDR3 loop spans 15 amino acids. CDR1 is MNHNY and CDR2 is SVGAGI in the germline V gene (reference sequence). In DNA, the CDR3 is TGTGCCAGCAGTTACTCGCGACAGAGGCAGGGAAAACTGTTTTTT. It codes for CASSYSRQRQGKLFF.

This clonotype has a handful of counts. V and J are TRBV12-3 or TRBV12-4 and TRBJ1-1; D unclear. Trimming took off 6 bases at V and 3 bases at J, with 8 bases between the two ends. This CDR3 is 12 amino acids long. The CDR3 nucleotides read TGTGCCAGCAGGGACCCTTACACTGAAGCTTTCTTT. Amino acids: CASRDPYTEAFF.

The chain recombines TRBV2 with TRBJ2-7; tentative D call: TRBD2 (8 bases). Germline V gene data show CDR1 as SNHLY and CDR2 as FYNNEI. Trimming shortened V by 6 bases and J by 4 bases, and 16 bases separated the two germline ends. The CDR3 covers 14 residues. CDR3 amino acids: CASRGSGGQYEQYF. CDR3 sequence (DNA): TGTGCCAGCAGGGGGAGCGGGGGACAGTACGAGCAGTACTTC.